This entry lists 15 T cell receptor beta chains sequenced from one sample in a study of OX40 agonist ivuxolimab in advanced cancers. Generated by immunoSEQ multiplex PCR, the TCRdb table keeps only in-frame clones and is missing some. The sample lists some 76,000 clones; over 90% were seen once. This specimen consisted of CD4+ or CD8+ T cells sorted from blood, obtained in a trial of the OX40 agonist ivuxolimab. The receptors here all came from an adult with an advanced solid tumor such as melanoma, head and neck, liver or kidney cancer.

CDR3 amino acids: CSVEFSGSVAELFF. CDR3 DNA: TGCAGCGTTGAATTCTCCGGTAGTGTAGCGGAACTGTTTTTT. The rearrangement joins TRBV29-1 to TRBJ1-4; the D is unclear. The germline gives CDR1 SQVTM, CDR2 ANQGSEA. The CDR3 totals 14 residues. Trimming cost V 2 bases and J 12 bases, with 19 bases left between them.

V usage is TRBV5-1 and J usage is TRBJ1-5; D call uncertain. Germline-derived CDR1 and CDR2 are SGHRS and YFSETQ. Trimming shortened V by 1 base and J by 3 bases, and 14 bases separated the two germline ends. This CDR3 is 16 amino acids long. The CDR3 sequence is CASSLSPGGNNQPQHF. The DNA of the CDR3 is TGCGCCAGCAGCTTGTCCCCAGGAGGGAACAATCAGCCCCAGCATTTT.

The chain recombines TRBV6-1 with TRBJ1-1; D is possibly TRBD1 (5 bases). V shed 6 bases and J shed 1 base, with 15 bases lying between them. The CDR3 covers 15 residues. From germline, CDR1 is MNHNS and CDR2 SASEGT. CDR3 residues: CASSEWEGPNTEAFF. CDR3 nucleotides: TGTGCCAGCAGCGAATGGGAGGGGCCGAACACTGAAGCTTTCTTT.

This rearrangement joins TRBV27 to TRBJ1-1; unclear D gene. With 4 bases removed from V and 0 bases from J, the gap between germline ends came to 6 bases. Per the germline V gene, CDR1 is MNHEY and CDR2 is SMNVEV (reference sequence). This CDR3 is 13 amino acids long. CDR3: CASSYGLNTEAFF. As DNA, the CDR3 is TGTGCCAGCAGTTATGGCTTGAACACTGAAGCTTTCTTT.

This chain joins TRBV27 and TRBJ2-7, with D possibly TRBD1 on 7 matching bases. Trimming shortened V by 2 bases and J by 0 bases, and 11 bases separated the two germline ends. CDR1 is MNHEY, CDR2 SMNVEV, per germline (reference sequence). The CDR3 sequence is 15 residues long. For the CDR3, the DNA is TGTGCCAGCAGTTTACGCGGGACAGCCTCCTACGAGCAGTACTTC. It codes for CASSLRGTASYEQYF.

This chain uses TRBV4-1 with TRBJ2-2, with 11 bases aligning to TRBD2. The V segment lost 1 base and the J segment 1 base; nucleotides outside the gene matches: 5. CDR3 length equals 18 residues. CDR1 is MGHRA and CDR2 is YSYEKL in the germline V gene. CDR3: CASSQAPLAGGNTGELFF. Written as DNA, the CDR3 is TGCGCCAGCAGCCAAGCCCCTCTAGCGGGGGGGAACACCGGGGAGCTGTTTTTT.

The chain links TRBV19 to TRBJ1-1; D might be TRBD1 (6 bases). Germline CDR1 LNHDA, CDR2 SQIVND (reference sequence). V shed 4 bases and J shed 3 bases, with 9 bases lying between them. The CDR3 runs 13 residues. CDR3 residues: CASSKTGYTEAFF. The CDR3 DNA reads as TGTGCCAGTAGTAAGACAGGTTACACTGAAGCTTTCTTT. The whole variable domain, remainder taken from reference TRBV19 and TRBJ1-1, is DGGITQSPKYLFRKEGQNVTLSCEQNLNHDAMYWYRQDPGQGLRLIYYSQIVNDFQKGDIAEGYSVSREKKESFPLTVTSAQKNPTAFYLCASSKTGYTEAFFGQGTRLTVV.

This chain connects TRBV7-9 to TRBJ2-7; D may be TRBD1 (6 bases). The V gene's germline CDR1 is SEHNR and CDR2 FQNEAQ (reference sequence). The V end was cut by 6 bases, the J end by 4 bases, with 25 bases between. The CDR3 has 17 amino acids. CDR3 sequence reads: CASRGPRGATEGYEQYF. CDR3 coding DNA: TGTGCCAGCAGAGGCCCCAGGGGAGCGACCGAGGGGTACGAGCAGTACTTC. The full variable domain, its missing parts supplied by reference TRBV7-9 and TRBJ2-7, is DTGVSQNPRHKITKRGQNVTFRCDPISEHNRLYWYRQTLGQGPEFLTYFQNEAQLEKSRLLSDRFSAERPKGSFSTLEIQRTEQGDSAMYLCASRGPRGATEGYEQYFGPGTRLTVT.

The chain recombines TRBV13 with TRBJ1-2; TRBD1 is a possible D gene (6 bases). The CDR3 runs to 15 residues. Trimming shortened V by 5 bases and J by 2 bases, and 15 bases separated the two germline ends. CDR1 is PRHDT and CDR2 is FYEKMQ in the germline V gene (reference sequence). Here the CDR3 reads CASSTATGSNYGYTF. The CDR3 nucleotides read TGTGCCAGCAGCACGGCAACAGGGTCCAACTATGGCTACACCTTC.

The chain is built from TRBV27 and TRBJ2-1, with D unresolved. The germline V gene has CDR1 MNHEY and CDR2 SMNVEV (reference sequence). The CDR3 has 13 residues. V was clipped by 0 bases and J by 4 bases, with 4 bases between them. CDR3 nucleotides: TGTGCCAGCAGTTTATCTACATACAATGAGCAGTTCTTC. This codes for CASSLSTYNEQFF.

A single count supports this clone. The gene calls are TRBV9 and TRBJ2-2; no clear D gene. The CDR3 is 17 residues long. Trimming took off 3 bases at V and 0 bases at J, with 15 bases between the two ends. The germline gives CDR1 SGDLS, CDR2 YYNGEE. The CDR3 spells CASSAPYGHANTGELFF. CDR3 nucleotides: TGTGCCAGCAGCGCCCCGTATGGGCACGCGAACACCGGGGAGCTGTTTTTT.

The chain couples TRBV19 to TRBJ2-1; 9 bases map to TRBD1. The junction had 5 bases not matched to a gene; V was cut back by 1 base and J by 7 bases. CDR3 length: 15 amino acids. Germline CDR1 LNHDA, CDR2 SQIVND (reference sequence). This CDR3 reads CASSIGRTGANEQFF. The CDR3 nucleotides read TGTGCCAGTAGTATAGGGAGGACAGGGGCGAATGAGCAGTTCTTC.

A single count supports this clone. The CDR3 reads CASSFLNLRGNQPQHF. CDR3 in DNA: TGTGCCAGCAGTTTCCTGAACCTAAGGGGCAATCAGCCCCAGCATTTT. The chain has TRBV27 and TRBJ1-5; D is uncertain. CDR1 is MNHEY and CDR2 is SMNVEV in the germline V gene (reference sequence). Trimming took off 3 bases at V and 2 bases at J, with 14 bases between the two ends. There are 16 residues in the CDR3.

The chain employs TRBV19 and TRBJ2-1, with unresolved D. This CDR3 comprises 14 residues. Germline CDR1 and CDR2: LNHDA and SQIVND (reference sequence). V was shortened by 3 bases and J by 14 bases, with 20 bases between the two germline ends. CDR3 in amino acids: CASSITPLVIFKFF. The CDR3 DNA reads TGTGCCAGTAGTATTACTCCCCTAGTAATATTTAAGTTCTTC.

The chain links TRBV6-5 to TRBJ2-3; D is unclear. This CDR3 spans 11 amino acids. V lost 3 bases and J 6 bases, leaving 4 bases between the germline ends. Germline CDR1 and CDR2: MNHEY and SVGAGI. The CDR3 here is CASSYVDTQYF. The CDR3 nucleotides read TGTGCCAGCAGTTATGTGGATACGCAGTATTTT.